The 19 T cell receptor beta chains below all came from one sample that was sequenced in a study of T cells in Graves' hyperthyroidism and ophthalmopathy. Researchers took RNA transcripts and amplified the TCR beta CDR3 regions from them. First-round RT-PCR with HTBI primers amplified the TCR CDR3 region. TCRdb independently ran MiXCR on the multiplex PCR reads; one entry per CDR3 protein. This sample has around 300,000 distinct CDR3 sequences, with around 13% found just once. The sequenced sample consisted of blood. These receptors were collected from a woman in her thirties or forties with Graves' hyperthyroidism.

This clonotype was counted only a few times. V and J are TRBV7-2 and TRBJ2-2; D uncertain. CDR3 length: 15 residues. Trimming left V 5 bases short and J 5 bases short, with 15 bases between. The V gene's germline CDR1 is SGHTA and CDR2 FQGNSA. The CDR3 here is CASSPSWGLTGELFF. CDR3 nucleotides: TGTGCCAGCAGCCCATCATGGGGTTTGACCGGGGAGCTGTTTTTT.

This clonotype was found a few times. The chain couples TRBV7-2 to TRBJ2-1, with TRBD1 matching 9 bases. This CDR3 has 15 residues. The junction had 10 bases not matched to a gene; V was cut back by 5 bases and J by 8 bases. CDR1 SGHTA and CDR2 FQGNSA come from the germline V gene. The CDR3 sequence: CASSLMGQGFDEQFF. In DNA, the CDR3 is TGTGCCAGCAGCCTCATGGGACAGGGTTTTGATGAGCAGTTCTTC.

Many counts were recorded for this clonotype. The rearrangement joins TRBV2 to TRBJ2-2, with a weak D call TRBD2 (5 bases). The CDR3 is made up of 14 amino acids. Trimming shortened V by 2 bases and J by 3 bases, and 7 bases separated the two germline ends. The germline V gene encodes CDR1 SNHLY and CDR2 FYNNEI. The CDR3 coding sequence is TGTGCCAGCAGTGAAACGGGGTACACCGGGGAGCTGTTTTTT. Its protein is CASSETGYTGELFF.

The chain uses TRBV19 and TRBJ2-1, with no clear D. Germline CDR1 is LNHDA and CDR2 is SQIVND (reference sequence). The V gene lost 0 bases and the J gene lost 0 bases, with 9 bases spanning the gap. CDR3 size: 16 residues. The CDR3 nucleotides are TGTGCCAGTAGTATAGATCCGATAAGCTCCTACAATGAGCAGTTCTTC. This translates into CASSIDPISSYNEQFF.

A few counts support this clonotype. The genes are TRBV19 and TRBJ2-1; 10 positions match TRBD2. The length of the CDR3 is 15 residues. Germline loops: CDR1 LNHDA, CDR2 SQIVND (reference sequence). J lost 5 bases, V lost 3 bases, and 4 bases had no gene match. The CDR3 bases are TGTGCCAGTAGTATCCTAGCGGGAGCCCACAATGAGCAGTTCTTC. Translated: CASSILAGAHNEQFF.

The V gene is TRBV7-8, the J gene TRBJ2-1; D unresolved. Germline lookup yields CDR1 SGHVS and CDR2 FQNEAQ. CDR3 length: 14 residues. The V end lost 2 bases, the J end lost 15 bases, and 20 bases lay between the germline ends. The CDR3, as DNA: TGTGCCAGCAGCTTACGGATTGGACGGGCTGCCTCGTTCTTC. Protein: CASSLRIGRAASFF.

This clonotype occurred many times. V usage is TRBV28 and J usage is TRBJ1-4; 7 positions match TRBD1. Trimming at V came to 10 bases and at J to 0 bases, leaving 8 bases not matched to a gene. The germline gives CDR1 MDHEN, CDR2 SYDVKM. The CDR3 spans 15 residues. CDR3 sequence reads: CAISGGEATNEKLFF. CDR3 coding DNA: TGTGCCATTTCAGGGGGGGAGGCAACTAATGAAAAACTGTTTTTT.

V gene TRBV7-9 combines with J gene TRBJ2-1; tentatively, D is TRBD2 (6 bases). Trimming pared 3 bases from V and 4 bases from J, leaving 13 bases between. CDR3 length: 15 residues. In germline, CDR1 is SEHNR, CDR2 FQNEAQ (reference sequence). The CDR3: CASSFGRELYNEQFF. The CDR3 DNA reads TGTGCCAGCAGCTTCGGACGGGAGCTTTACAATGAGCAGTTCTTC.

The chain carries TRBV9 and TRBJ1-6; 7 bases map to TRBD1. Germline V gene lookup returns CDR1 SGDLS and CDR2 YYNGEE. Trimming removed 5 bases from V and 7 bases from J; junction bases left unmatched: 6. The CDR3 runs 14 residues. CDR3 nucleotides: TGTGCCAGCAGGAGGGGGACAGCCAATTCACCCCTCCACTTT. It yields the protein CASRRGTANSPLHF. Combining the CDR3 with reference TRBV9 and TRBJ1-6 gives the whole variable domain DSGVTQTPKHLITATGQRVTLRCSPRSGDLSVYWYQQSLDQGLQFLIQYYNGEERAKGNILERFSAQQFPDLHSELNLSSLELGDSALYFCASRRGTANSPLHFGNGTRLTVT.

In its sample, this clonotype was seen many times. The chain uses TRBV20-1 and TRBJ2-7; 11 nucleotides align to TRBD1. Germline V gene data show CDR1 as DFQATT and CDR2 as SNEGSKA (reference sequence). This CDR3 is built from 16 residues. The ends lost 3 bases at V and 7 bases at J; junction bases unmatched: 14. CDR3 sequence (DNA): TGCAGTGCTAGTACCTCGGGCGGGACAGGGGGTTGGGAGCAGTACTTC. It specifies CSASTSGGTGGWEQYF.

The sample holds a few counts of this clonotype. The chain is built from TRBV6-2 or TRBV6-3 and TRBJ1-1, with D possibly being TRBD1 (5 bases). In germline, CDR1 is MNHEY, CDR2 SVGEGT. V lost 4 bases to trimming and J lost 10 bases, with 10 bases between them. The length of the CDR3 is 11 residues. For the CDR3, the DNA is TGTGCCAGCAGTTTCCGGACACTAGCTTTCTTT. Translation gives CASSFRTLAFF.

The table lists this clonotype with a few counts. This sequence joins TRBV20-1 and TRBJ1-5, with D tentatively TRBD1 (6 bases). CDR3 length equals 15 residues. Germline CDR1 is DFQATT and CDR2 is SNEGSKA (reference sequence). The V end lost 0 bases, the J end lost 7 bases, and 16 bases lay between the germline ends. The CDR3 spells CSARDQYRAGQPQHF. CDR3 coding DNA: TGCAGTGCTAGAGATCAGTACAGGGCAGGACAGCCCCAGCATTTT.

Turning to this clonotype: A much bigger clone sits one base away, suggesting this may be a read error. The V and J genes are TRBV29-1 and TRBJ1-3; D is ambiguous. The ends were cut back, 6 bases at V and 0 bases at J, with 6 bases in the middle. The CDR3 sequence is 12 residues long. Per the germline V gene, CDR1 is SQVTM and CDR2 is ANQGSEA. The CDR3: CSVRISGNTIYF. Here the CDR3 DNA reads TGCAGCGTACGCATCTCTGGAAACACCATATATTTT.

This clonotype was seen repeatedly, ten times or more. The CDR3 loop is CASSEARRSEAFF. In DNA form, the CDR3 reads TGTGCCAGCAGTGAAGCACGTCGGTCTGAAGCTTTCTTT. The gene calls are TRBV6-1 and TRBJ1-1, with D hard to call. CDR1 and CDR2 from the germline V gene are MNHNS and SASEGT. Trimming removed 0 bases from V and 6 bases from J, with 8 bases in between. This CDR3 is 13 amino acids long.

This clonotype was picked up many times. The rearrangement joins TRBV13 to TRBJ1-6; D remains ambiguous. This CDR3 is built from 14 residues. CDR1 and CDR2 (germline): PRHDT, FYEKMQ (reference sequence). The ends were cut back, 5 bases at V and 6 bases at J, with 11 bases in the middle. CDR3 region: CASSPRAFNSPLHF. CDR3 bases: TGTGCCAGCAGCCCCCGGGCCTTTAATTCACCCCTCCACTTT.

This clonotype was seen a handful of times. V gene TRBV5-1 combines with J gene TRBJ2-2, with unresolved D. The CDR3 totals 13 residues. Germline CDR1 and CDR2: SGHRS and YFSETQ. Trimming took 0 bases from V and 7 from J, leaving 7 bases between them. The CDR3 bases are TGCGCCAGCAGCTTGGCCCCGGACGGGGAGCTGTTTTTT. Its translation is CASSLAPDGELFF. The variable domain in full, completed from reference TRBV5-1 and TRBJ2-2, reads KAGVTQTPRYLIKTRGQQVTLSCSPISGHRSVSWYQQTPGQGLQFLFEYFSETQRNKGNFPGRFSGRQFSNSRSEMNVSTLELGDSALYLCASSLAPDGELFFGEGSRLTVL.

On this clonotype itself: One junction end disagrees with the germline gene, perhaps due to a read error. V gene TRBV25-1 combines with J gene TRBJ2-7, with 8 bases fitting TRBD1. Per the germline V gene, CDR1 is MGHDK and CDR2 is SYGVNS. The CDR3 spans 12 residues. This CDR3 is CASGDRGYEQYF. CDR3 DNA sequence: TGTGCCAGCGGTGACAGGGGTTACGAGCAGTACTTC.

This clonotype appeared a few times. The chain uses TRBV29-1 and TRBJ2-3; maybe TRBD1 (6 bases). Germline V gives CDR1 SQVTM, CDR2 ANQGSEA. Trimming removed 4 bases at V and 4 bases at J, with 18 bases between. The CDR3 loop spans 15 amino acids. CDR3: CSVGPGTGPADTQYF. The CDR3 DNA reads TGCAGCGTTGGGCCAGGCACAGGGCCCGCAGATACGCAGTATTTT.

There are many counts of this clonotype. V and J are TRBV28 and TRBJ1-5; TRBD1 agrees at 7 bases. This CDR3 is built from 16 residues. The junction had 9 bases not matched to a gene; V was cut back by 5 bases and J by 2 bases. Germline CDR1 is MDHEN and CDR2 is SYDVKM. DNA for the CDR3: TGTGCCAGCAGTCCCAGGGGGAAAAGGGGCAATCAGCCCCAGCATTTT. As protein: CASSPRGKRGNQPQHF.